One and the same sample provided the 6 T cell receptor beta chains below, sequenced in a study of blood T cell repertoires in COVID-19. Only in-frame clones appear in the TCRdb table, and some are missing; sequencing was by immunoSEQ multiplex PCR. The sample contains 250,000 or so clones, 85% to 90% of which appear only once. The sample comprised peripheral blood. Receptors were obtained from a woman aged 40 to 50 who had recovered from COVID-19.

The V and J genes are TRBV6-2 or TRBV6-3 and TRBJ1-2, with D perhaps TRBD1 (6 bases). Germline values: CDR1 MNHEY, CDR2 SVGEGT. V was pared by 1 base and J by 8 bases, with 14 bases between. This CDR3 has 14 residues. CDR3 DNA sequence: TGTGCCAGCAGTTACTGGTCCAGGGGCGACGGCTACACCTTC. It encodes CASSYWSRGDGYTF.

The chain links TRBV14 to TRBJ2-1; 9 bases map to TRBD1. This CDR3 has 16 amino acids. Germline assignment: CDR1 SGHDN and CDR2 FVKESK. Trimming cost V 0 bases and J 7 bases; bases outside gene matches: 7. The CDR3 nucleotides are TGTGCCAGCAGCCAAGATTTGGGGACAGGGTGGAATGAGCAGTTCTTC. It is translated as CASSQDLGTGWNEQFF.

The gene calls are TRBV7-3 and TRBJ2-1, with 8 bases identical to TRBD2. Germline trimming cut 5 bases from V and 5 bases from J; bases unmatched to any gene: 11. The CDR3 loop spans 16 amino acids. CDR1 SGHTA and CDR2 FQGTGA come from the germline V gene. CDR3 loop: CASSAKGLAGDNEQFF. The CDR3 bases are TGTGCCAGCAGCGCCAAAGGACTAGCTGGGGACAATGAGCAGTTCTTC. Full variable domain (outside the CDR3, taken from reference TRBV7-3 and TRBJ2-1): GAGVSQTPSNKVTEKGKYVELRCDPISGHTALYWYRQSLGQGPEFLIYFQGTGAADDSGLPNDRFFAVRPEGSVSTLKIQRTERGDSAVYLCASSAKGLAGDNEQFFGPGTRLTVL.

CDR3 protein: CASRPREGNTEAFF. The CDR3 DNA reads TGTGCCAGCAGACCAAGGGAGGGCAACACTGAAGCTTTCTTT. The chain uses TRBV6-6 and TRBJ1-1; D not certain. The germline CDR1 and CDR2 sequences are MNHNY and SVGAGI (reference sequence). This CDR3 spans 14 amino acids. The ends were cut back, 6 bases at V and 2 bases at J, with 13 bases in the middle.

This chain links TRBV6-5 with TRBJ1-2; D gene uncertain. Germline CDR1 MNHEY, CDR2 SVGAGI. V dropped 7 bases and J dropped 3 bases, with 3 bases sitting between them. This CDR3 spans 10 amino acids. CDR3 residues: CASTDYGYTF. The CDR3 DNA follows: TGTGCCAGCACGGACTATGGCTACACCTTC.

The chain couples TRBV5-1 to TRBJ2-3, with D possibly being TRBD2 (6 bases). Germline V CDR1 and CDR2: SGHRS, YFSETQ. The CDR3 has 15 residues. V shed 6 bases and J shed 4 bases, with 18 bases lying between them. The CDR3 DNA is TGCGCCAGCACGTCGGGCCAGGGCGGGGCAGATACGCAGTATTTT. This codes for CASTSGQGGADTQYF.